Listed below are T cell receptor beta chains from one sample, sequenced in a study of neurological immune-mediated disorders. One entry per CDR3 protein, called by TCRdb with MiXCR from the 5' RACE reads. Here the sample spans about 33,000 distinct CDR3 sequences, about 1.6% being singletons. Sample: PBMCs. All receptors derive from a woman aged 25-40 years with multiple sclerosis. The CDR3 runs from the conserved cysteine through the conserved F or W. Each record gives: J gene, V gene, D gene, clone size, CDR3 protein, CDR3 DNA. The D gene is left open where the match is weak. Size is stated for part of the rows, as once, few or many counts, or as a class when the clone is expanded.

J: TRBJ2-1
V: TRBV4-3
D: .
size: many
CDR3: CASSQDWLAGAEQFF
DNA: TGCGCCAGCAGCCAAGACTGGCTAGCTGGGGCTGAGCAGTTCTTC

J: TRBJ1-1
V: TRBV5-1
D: .
size: many
CDR3: CASSSDVGGEAFF
DNA: TGCGCCAGCAGCTCCGACGTAGGGGGTGAAGCTTTCTTT

J: TRBJ2-7
V: TRBV7-8
D: TRBD2
size: many
CDR3: CATKAGGSSYEQYF
DNA: TGTGCCACCAAAGCGGGGGGGAGCTCCTACGAGCAGTACTTC

J: TRBJ2-5
V: TRBV5-1
D: .
size: many
CDR3: CASSPDPRGETQYF
DNA: TGCGCCAGCAGCCCCGACCCCAGAGGAGAGACCCAGTACTTC

J: TRBJ1-6
V: TRBV11-2
D: .
size: few
CDR3: CASSLAGRTYNSPLHF
DNA: TGTGCCAGCAGCTTAGCTGGACGGACTTATAATTCACCCCTCCACTTT

J: TRBJ1-6
V: TRBV2
D: .
size: .
CDR3: CASRGWDSPLHF
DNA: TGTGCCAGCAGGGGTTGGGATTCACCCCTCCACTTT

J: TRBJ1-2
V: TRBV12-3/TRBV12-4
D: .
size: few
CDR3: CASSLRTPGANYGYTF
DNA: TGTGCCAGCAGTTTGAGGACCCCTGGGGCCAACTATGGCTACACCTTC

J: TRBJ2-7
V: TRBV6-6
D: .
size: .
CDR3: CASSYGGRDEQYF
DNA: TGTGCCAGCAGTTACGGGGGGCGGGACGAGCAGTACTTC

J: TRBJ2-1
V: TRBV2
D: TRBD2
size: many
CDR3: CASSEGSSGYNEQFF
DNA: TGTGCCAGCAGTGAAGGATCTAGCGGGTACAATGAGCAGTTCTTC

J: TRBJ2-1
V: TRBV18
D: .
size: many
CDR3: CASSPLQGNSYNEQFF
DNA: TGTGCCAGCTCACCACTGCAGGGGAATTCCTACAATGAGCAGTTCTTC

J: TRBJ2-5
V: TRBV9
D: .
size: many
CDR3: CASSVGRGLQETQYF
DNA: TGTGCCAGCAGCGTAGGGCGGGGCCTCCAAGAGACCCAGTACTTC

J: TRBJ2-1
V: TRBV7-2
D: .
size: many
CDR3: CASSLVYKDEQFF
DNA: TGTGCCAGCAGCTTAGTTTATAAGGATGAGCAGTTCTTC

J: TRBJ2-2
V: TRBV27
D: TRBD1
size: many
CDR3: CASRRNAGTGKGTGELFF
DNA: TGTGCCAGCAGACGCAACGCCGGGACAGGGAAGGGCACCGGGGAGCTGTTTTTT

J: TRBJ2-7
V: TRBV20-1
D: .
size: many
CDR3: CSAPGPSYEQYF
DNA: TGCAGTGCTCCCGGACCCTCCTACGAGCAGTACTTC

J: TRBJ2-4
V: TRBV5-1
D: .
size: many
CDR3: CASSLSTGIQYF
DNA: TGCGCCAGCAGCTTGTCGACAGGCATTCAGTACTTC

J: TRBJ1-2
V: TRBV6-5
D: .
size: many
CDR3: CASSSPGRTNYGYTF
DNA: TGTGCCAGCAGCTCTCCGGGGAGGACTAACTATGGCTACACCTTC

J: TRBJ2-5
V: TRBV5-1
D: .
size: many
CDR3: CASSLGSASRVEYF
DNA: TGCGCCAGCAGCTTGGGGAGCGCCTCAAGAGTTGAGTACTTC

J: TRBJ2-7
V: TRBV14
D: .
size: many
CDR3: CASSQVRGSEQYF
DNA: TGTGCCAGCAGCCAAGTAAGGGGGAGCGAGCAGTACTTC

J: TRBJ2-3
V: TRBV9
D: .
size: many
CDR3: CASSVSQGRDTQYF
DNA: TGTGCCAGCAGCGTATCCCAGGGCCGGGATACGCAGTATTTT

J: TRBJ1-1
V: TRBV4-1
D: .
size: many
CDR3: CASRYQNTEAFF
DNA: TGCGCCAGCAGATACCAGAACACTGAAGCTTTCTTT

J: TRBJ2-7
V: TRBV12-3/TRBV12-4
D: .
size: many
CDR3: CASSIDPSSYEQYF
DNA: TGTGCCAGCAGTATAGACCCTAGCTCCTACGAGCAGTACTTC

J: TRBJ2-7
V: TRBV3-1
D: .
size: many
CDR3: CASSEVGAYEQYF
DNA: TGTGCCAGCAGCGAGGTGGGGGCCTACGAGCAGTACTTC

J: TRBJ2-3
V: TRBV20-1
D: .
size: many
CDR3: CSARLTSATPDTQYF
DNA: TGCAGTGCTAGATTGACTTCCGCCACCCCAGATACGCAGTATTTT

J: TRBJ1-5
V: TRBV3-1
D: .
size: many
CDR3: CASSQPTGLGNQPQHF
DNA: TGTGCCAGCAGCCAACCGACAGGTTTGGGCAATCAGCCCCAGCATTTT

J: TRBJ1-5
V: TRBV6-6
D: .
size: many
CDR3: CATAVISNQPQHF
DNA: TGTGCGACGGCTGTGATTAGCAATCAGCCCCAGCATTTT

J: TRBJ2-7
V: TRBV20-1
D: TRBD2
size: many
CDR3: CSASYLAGPYRQYF
DNA: TGCAGTGCTAGTTATCTAGCGGGGCCTTATAGGCAGTACTTC

J: TRBJ2-1
V: TRBV5-1
D: .
size: many
CDR3: CASSLTAGGNEQFF
DNA: TGCGCCAGCAGCTTGACAGCGGGTGGCAATGAGCAGTTCTTC

J: TRBJ1-5
V: TRBV20-1
D: .
size: many
CDR3: CSATEGLGNQPQHF
DNA: TGCAGTGCTACCGAGGGGCTGGGCAATCAGCCCCAGCATTTT

J: TRBJ1-6
V: TRBV20-1
D: .
size: many
CDR3: CSAGGLYNSPLHF
DNA: TGCAGTGCTGGGGGTCTTTATAATTCACCCCTCCACTTT

J: TRBJ2-3
V: TRBV10-1
D: .
size: many
CDR3: CASSEHSGDTDTQYF
DNA: TGCGCCAGCAGTGAGCATAGCGGAGACACAGATACGCAGTATTTT

J: TRBJ1-2
V: TRBV7-9
D: .
size: many
CDR3: CASNEVSRLNYGYTF
DNA: TGTGCCAGCAACGAAGTTTCCAGGCTCAACTATGGCTACACCTTC